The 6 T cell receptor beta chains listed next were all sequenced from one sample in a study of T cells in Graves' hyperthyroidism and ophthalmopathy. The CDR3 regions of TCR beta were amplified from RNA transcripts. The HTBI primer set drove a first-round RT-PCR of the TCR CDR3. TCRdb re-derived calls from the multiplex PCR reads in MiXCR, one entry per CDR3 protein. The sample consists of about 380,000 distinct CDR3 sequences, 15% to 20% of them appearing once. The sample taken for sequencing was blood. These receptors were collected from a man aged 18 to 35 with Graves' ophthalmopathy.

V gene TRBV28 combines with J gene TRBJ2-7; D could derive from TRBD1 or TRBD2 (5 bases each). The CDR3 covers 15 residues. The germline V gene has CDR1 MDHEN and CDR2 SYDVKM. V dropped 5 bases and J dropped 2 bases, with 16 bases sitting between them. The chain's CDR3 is CASSRPGTTTYEQYF. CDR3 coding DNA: TGTGCCAGCAGTCGCCCCGGGACCACTACCTACGAGCAGTACTTC.

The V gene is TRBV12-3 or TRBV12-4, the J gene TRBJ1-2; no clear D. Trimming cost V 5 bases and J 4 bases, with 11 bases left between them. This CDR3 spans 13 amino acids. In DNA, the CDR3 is TGTGCCAGCAGTCGATCCGAACTCTATGGCTACACCTTC. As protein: CASSRSELYGYTF.

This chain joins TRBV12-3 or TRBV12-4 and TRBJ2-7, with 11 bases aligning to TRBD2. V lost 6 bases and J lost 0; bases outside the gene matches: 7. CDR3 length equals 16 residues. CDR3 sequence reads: CASSPSGGKSSYEQYF. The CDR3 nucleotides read TGTGCCAGCAGCCCTAGCGGGGGGAAGAGCTCCTACGAGCAGTACTTC.

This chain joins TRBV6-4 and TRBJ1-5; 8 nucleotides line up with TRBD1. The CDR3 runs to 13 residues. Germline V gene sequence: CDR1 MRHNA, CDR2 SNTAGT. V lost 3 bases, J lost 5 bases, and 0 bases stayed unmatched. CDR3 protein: CASSEQGDQPQHF. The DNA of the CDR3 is TGTGCCAGCAGTGAACAGGGGGATCAGCCCCAGCATTTT.

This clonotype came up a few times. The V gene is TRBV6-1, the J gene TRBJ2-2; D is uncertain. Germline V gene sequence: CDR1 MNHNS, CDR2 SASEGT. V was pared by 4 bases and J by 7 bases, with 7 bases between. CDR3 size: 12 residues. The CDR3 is CASSAGSGELFF. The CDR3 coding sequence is TGTGCCAGCAGTGCGGGTAGCGGGGAGCTGTTTTTT.

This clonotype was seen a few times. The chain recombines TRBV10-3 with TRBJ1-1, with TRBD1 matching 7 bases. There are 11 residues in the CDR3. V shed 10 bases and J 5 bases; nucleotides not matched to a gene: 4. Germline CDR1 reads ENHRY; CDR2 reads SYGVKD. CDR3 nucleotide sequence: TGTGCCACCGGGACAGAGACTGAAGCTTTCTTT. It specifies CATGTETEAFF.